What follows describes a single T cell receptor beta chain. Its antigen is unknown. This CDR3 has 15 residues. The germline V gene has CDR1 LGHNA and CDR2 YNFKEQ. J lost 7 bases, V lost 2 bases, and 4 bases had no gene match. The data belong to a study of graft-versus-host responses after intestinal transplantation. The wider study: Each patient got anti-thymocyte globulin induction, then tacrolimus and steroids for approximately 3 years.

Repertoires were generated with immunoSEQ multiplex PCR, while TCRdb's copy carries only in-frame clones and drops some. The table records over 45,000 clones, over 85% of them present only once. Study-wide results and caveats: Maximum circulating GvH clone levels tracked with early post-transplant HvG decreases. In patients with graft-donor T cell macrochimerism, allograft graft-versus-host to host-versus-graft clonal ratios were high. Recipient-marrow GvH clones were detected, some having first appeared in ileum or blood.

The source was PBMCs, collected 26 days after transplant. The sequence was obtained from a human patient who received an intestinal transplant, so some T cells may come from the graft donor. The chain carries TRBV4-2 and TRBJ2-1, with TRBD2 matching 11 bases. The CDR3 nucleotides are TGTGCCAGCAGCCAACAACTAGCGGGGGTGAATGAGCAGTTCTTC. It specifies CASSQQLAGVNEQFF.